Here is one TCR beta chain with its context. Its antigen is unknown. This CDR3 is built from 15 residues. The V gene's germline CDR1 is SGHRS and CDR2 YFSETQ. In triplicate, each CD8+ T cell subset was sorted at under 350,000 cells per replicate. The sample originates from a study of CXCR3-negative and CXCR3-positive naive CD8 T cells. Regarding the study as a whole: TRB CDR3 properties indicated TCR strength, while surface CD5 was similar across naive subsets.

The TRB libraries of cDNA were built by UMI-labeled 5' RACE. TCRdb reanalyzed the 5' RACE reads, giving one entry per CDR3 protein sequence and no DNA. Its clone listing holds 100,000 to 150,000 distinct CDR3 sequences. This sequence originates from a human donor in good health. Some clones in this sample may be carry-over from other donors' samples. The chain recombines TRBV5-1 with TRBJ2-7; TCRdb lists TRBD2, though no DNA is available to test this call. Sequences were obtained from naive CXCR3- CD8+ T cells from blood. Subset described: CD45RO-CCR7+CD27+CD95- naive CD8+ T cells lacking CXCR3 (TNR3-). The CDR3 is CASSLNSGPPLEQYF. The complete variable domain, with remaining parts taken from reference TRBV5-1 and TRBJ2-7, reads KAGVTQTPRYLIKTRGQQVTLSCSPISGHRSVSWYQQTPGQGLQFLFEYFSETQRNKGNFPGRFSGRQFSNSRSEMNVSTLELGDSALYLCASSLNSGPPLEQYFGPGTRLTVT.